These T cell receptor beta chains were read from a single sample in a study of blood T cell repertoires in COVID-19. Using immunoSEQ multiplex PCR, the repertoire was profiled, and TCRdb retains in-frame clones only, with some absent. This sample carries 200,000 to 250,000 clones, approximately 90% of them seen once, and the ten largest clones take more than 0.7%. Material for sequencing was peripheral blood. These receptors originate from a man between 60 and 75 years old with COVID-19, enrolled during active disease. Each CDR3 is given with its conserved first and last residue. Where a row states a size, it is once, few, many or the class of an expanded clone; other rows omit it.

v_call	clone_size	cdr3_length	j_call	cdr3_aa
TRBV3-1/TRBV3-2	.	13	TRBJ2-7	CASSQVFGYEQYF
TRBV29-1	.	15	TRBJ2-2	CSVDRAEGATGELFF
TRBV7-9	.	16	TRBJ1-1	CASSLTGQIMNTEAFF
TRBV29-1	.	12	TRBJ2-7	CSVEKTSAEQYF
TRBV9	once	13	TRBJ1-6	CASSPGVYSPLHF
TRBV6-5	.	14	TRBJ2-3	CASSLDRGTDTQYF
TRBV19	.	15	TRBJ1-2	CASTISGQGYYGYTF
TRBV21-1	.	15	TRBJ2-1	CASSKETGDYNEQFF
TRBV11-3	.	16	TRBJ2-1	CASSESLAGAYNEQFF
TRBV9	.	13	TRBJ2-2	CASTPGLAGELFF
TRBV20-1	once	16	TRBJ2-7	CSASWGAGGHYYEQYF
TRBV4-1	.	16	TRBJ2-7	CASSQEERTGFREQYF
TRBV2	.	15	TRBJ2-7	CASSEERLRLHEQYF
TRBV6-2/TRBV6-3	.	12	TRBJ1-2	CASSGQSYGYTF
TRBV5-1	.	16	TRBJ2-7	CASSPRGASGTYEQYF
TRBV5-4	.	15	TRBJ2-7	CASSFPGRETYEQYF
TRBV5-1	once	13	TRBJ1-5	CASSPGGGQIQHF
TRBV5-4	.	14	TRBJ2-7	CASSTGTGAYEQYF
TRBV3-1/TRBV3-2	.	15	TRBJ2-7	CASSQGGTPSYEQYF
TRBV5-1	.	14	TRBJ1-2	CASSPTGGNYGYTF
TRBV28	.	14	TRBJ2-7	CASSLYRETYEQYF
TRBV3-1/TRBV3-2	.	13	TRBJ1-1	CASSQGFGTGAFF
TRBV2	.	16	TRBJ2-7	CASTYIAGGPSGEQYF
TRBV7-2	.	14	TRBJ1-2	CASSFTDRNYGYTF
TRBV19	.	17	TRBJ2-6	CASSAVGSRSGANVLTF
TRBV7-2	.	14	TRBJ2-1	CASSLTGAGNEQFF
TRBV5-1	.	14	TRBJ2-7	CASSFEGGAYEQYF
TRBV12-1	.	19	TRBJ2-6	CASSLSTGQGCSGANVLTF
TRBV27	.	16	TRBJ2-1	CASRPGVGGEYNEQFF
TRBV5-6	.	13	TRBJ1-2	CASRQQGFGGYTF
TRBV12-3/TRBV12-4	.	12	TRBJ2-7	CASRGSSYEQYF
TRBV18	.	14	TRBJ1-1	CASSTRSSNTEAFF
TRBV6-6	.	16	TRBJ2-4	CASSYSTGQGRNIQYF
TRBV12-3/TRBV12-4	.	13	TRBJ2-7	CASSLGQTYEQYF
TRBV7-2	.	15	TRBJ2-5	CASSLVTDYQETQYF
TRBV13	.	14	TRBJ1-2	CASSPDRGRGGYTF
TRBV19	.	16	TRBJ2-2	CASMGQGAVNTGELFF
TRBV2	.	14	TRBJ1-4	CASSDVGGNEKLFF
TRBV30	.	14	TRBJ1-5	CAWGMGQLNQPQHF
TRBV25-1	.	13	TRBJ1-1	CASRPFQAGGAFF
TRBV28	.	12	TRBJ1-1	CASSLLQAVAFF
TRBV5-1	.	14	TRBJ2-5	CASSRRVGGETQYF
TRBV3-1/TRBV3-2	.	15	TRBJ1-3	CASSLDRAQGNTIYF
TRBV24-1	.	14	TRBJ2-3	CATSEGGRADTQYF
TRBV28	.	18	TRBJ2-7	CASSLPKVSGRALYEQYF
TRBV3-1/TRBV3-2	.	16	TRBJ1-2	CASSHGEGLVRYGYTF
TRBV27	.	15	TRBJ1-5	CASRFGDSFNQPQHF
TRBV5-1	.	15	TRBJ1-4	CASSTTGTAFDKLFF
TRBV7-2	.	14	TRBJ2-7	CASSLTGLQGEQYF
TRBV25-1	.	16	TRBJ1-1	CASSEWSEGMNTEAFF
TRBV5-1	once	15	TRBJ2-3	CASSLKDRTTDTQYF
TRBV5-4	.	15	TRBJ2-3	CASSLQVGATDTQYF
TRBV7-8	.	19	TRBJ2-3	CASSSDSGGGLLSTDTQYF
TRBV5-4	.	18	TRBJ2-6	CASRNNQQGALGANVLTF